Listed here are 3 T cell receptor beta chains from one sample, sequenced in a study of blood T cells in healthy people across ages. Alongside a J-beta primer mix, a sample-barcoded 5' primer served in a second PCR lasting 7 to 11 cycles. MiXCR, applied by TCRdb to the 5' RACE reads, yields one record per CDR3 protein. The sample records 790,000 or so distinct CDR3 sequences, about 42% being singletons. The specimen was blood. The receptors here all came from an elderly man in good health.

To note about this clonotype: At one of its ends the junction is not consistent with the germline gene, which may arise from a read error. V is TRBV25-1 and J is TRBJ2-3; weak D call: TRBD2 (7 bases). Germline V gene data show CDR1 as MGHDK and CDR2 as SYGVNS. The CDR3 totals 15 residues. The CDR3 is CASSDPGGGTDAQYF. The CDR3 DNA reads TGTGCCAGCAGTGACCCGGGGGGCGGCACAGATGCGCAGTATTTT.

In its sample, this clonotype was seen a few times. The chain recombines TRBV3-1 with TRBJ2-5; 7 nucleotides agree with TRBD2. Germline V gene sequence: CDR1 LGHDT, CDR2 YNNKEL (reference sequence). This CDR3 has 15 residues. Trimming removed 3 bases from V and 2 bases from J; junction bases left unmatched: 6. The CDR3 is CASSHTGTTQETQYF. CDR3 bases: TGTGCCAGCAGCCATACCGGGACTACACAAGAGACCCAGTACTTC.

V and J are TRBV20-1 and TRBJ2-1; 10 bases map to TRBD2. The germline V gene has CDR1 DFQATT and CDR2 SNEGSKA (reference sequence). V lost 6 bases, J lost 5 bases, and 7 bases stayed unmatched. The CDR3 spans 14 residues. Here the CDR3 reads CSARTSGDNNEQFF. For the CDR3, the DNA is TGCAGTGCCCGGACTAGCGGAGATAACAATGAGCAGTTCTTC.